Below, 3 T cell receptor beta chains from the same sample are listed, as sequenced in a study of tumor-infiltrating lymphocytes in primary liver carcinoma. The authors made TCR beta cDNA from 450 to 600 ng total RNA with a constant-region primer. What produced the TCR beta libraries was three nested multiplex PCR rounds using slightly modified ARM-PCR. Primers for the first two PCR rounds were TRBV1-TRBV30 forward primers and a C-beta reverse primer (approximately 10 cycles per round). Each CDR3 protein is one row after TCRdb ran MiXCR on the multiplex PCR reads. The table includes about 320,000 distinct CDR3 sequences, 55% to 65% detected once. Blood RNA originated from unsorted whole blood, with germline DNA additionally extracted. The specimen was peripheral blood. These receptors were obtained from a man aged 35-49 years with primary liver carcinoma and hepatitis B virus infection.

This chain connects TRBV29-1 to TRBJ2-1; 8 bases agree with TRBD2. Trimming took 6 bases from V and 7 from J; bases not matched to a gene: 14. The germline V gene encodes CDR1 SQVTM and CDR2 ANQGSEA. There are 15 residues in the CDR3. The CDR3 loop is CSVPDRAGGRNEQFF. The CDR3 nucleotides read TGCAGCGTACCCGATCGGGCGGGAGGTAGGAATGAGCAGTTCTTC.

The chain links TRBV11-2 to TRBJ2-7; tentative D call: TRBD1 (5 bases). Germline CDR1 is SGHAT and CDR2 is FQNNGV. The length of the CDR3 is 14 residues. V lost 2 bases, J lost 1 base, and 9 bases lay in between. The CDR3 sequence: CASSLIQGSYEQYF. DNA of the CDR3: TGTGCCAGCAGCTTAATTCAGGGTTCCTACGAGCAGTACTTC.

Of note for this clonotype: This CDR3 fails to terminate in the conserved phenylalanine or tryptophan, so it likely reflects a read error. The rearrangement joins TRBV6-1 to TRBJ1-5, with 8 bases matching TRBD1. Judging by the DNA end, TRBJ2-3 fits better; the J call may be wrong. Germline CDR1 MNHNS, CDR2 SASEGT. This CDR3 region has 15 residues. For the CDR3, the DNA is TGTGCCAGCAGTAACGTAGACAGGGGAGGCCAGCCCCAGTATCTT. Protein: CASSNVDRGGQPQYL.